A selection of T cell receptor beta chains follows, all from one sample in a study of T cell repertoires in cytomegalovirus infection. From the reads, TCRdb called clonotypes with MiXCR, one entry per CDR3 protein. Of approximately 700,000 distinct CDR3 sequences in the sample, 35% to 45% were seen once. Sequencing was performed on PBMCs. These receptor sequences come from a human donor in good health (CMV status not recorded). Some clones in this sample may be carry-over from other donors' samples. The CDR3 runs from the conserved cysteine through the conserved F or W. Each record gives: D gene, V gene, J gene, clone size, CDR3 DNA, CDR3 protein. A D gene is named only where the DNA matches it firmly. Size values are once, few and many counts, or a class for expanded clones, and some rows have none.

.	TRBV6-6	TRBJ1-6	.	TGTGCCAGCAGTTACGACATTCCGACTAATTCACCCCTCCACTTT	CASSYDIPTNSPLHF
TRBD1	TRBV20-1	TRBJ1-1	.	TGCAGTGCTAGTCTGGCCAGGGGGCGAGATGAAGCTTTCTTT	CSASLARGRDEAFF
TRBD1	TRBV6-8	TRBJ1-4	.	TGTGCCAGCAGTTACACCTGGGACAGGGGTCAAAAACTGTTTTTT	CASSYTWDRGQKLFF
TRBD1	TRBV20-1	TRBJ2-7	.	TGCAGTGCCCGCGATTACAGGGGAGACTACGAGCAGTACTTC	CSARDYRGDYEQYF
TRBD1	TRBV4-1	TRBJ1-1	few	TGCGCCAGCAGCCGGACAATTACCGGGACAGGGTCCGAAGCTTTCTTT	CASSRTITGTGSEAFF
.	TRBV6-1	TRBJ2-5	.	TGTGCCAGCAGTGAAAGTCTAGCTGGGCAGACCCAGTACTTC	CASSESLAGQTQYF
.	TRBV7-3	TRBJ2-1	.	TGTGCCAGCAGCTTCGGAATCTCCTACAATGAGCAGTTCTTC	CASSFGISYNEQFF
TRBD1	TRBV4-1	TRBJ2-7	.	TGCGCCAGCAGCCGTCCCGGACAGGGGTGGTACGAGAAGTACTTC	CASSRPGQGWYEKYF
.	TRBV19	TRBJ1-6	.	TGTGCCAGTATTATGGGTGCTGGGGGCAGGACACCCCTCCACTTT	CASIMGAGGRTPLHF
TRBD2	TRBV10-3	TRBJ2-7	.	TGTGCCATCACCGGGGCGGGGGGGACCTACGAGCAGTACTTC	CAITGAGGTYEQYF
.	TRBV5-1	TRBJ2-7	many	TGCGCCAGCAGCTTGGAGCGGACGTACGAGCAGTACTTC	CASSLERTYEQYF
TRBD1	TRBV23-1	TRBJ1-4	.	TGCGCCAGCAGTCAAATCATCCCCAGGGGGCGGCGTGAAAAACTGTTTTTT	CASSQIIPRGRREKLFF
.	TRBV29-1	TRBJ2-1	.	TGCAGCGTTGCTCGGGGGGCTACCTACAATGAGCAGTTCTTC	CSVARGATYNEQFF
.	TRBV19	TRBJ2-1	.	TGTGCCAGTAGTATAACACTAGGCCACAATGAGCAGTTCTTC	CASSITLGHNEQFF
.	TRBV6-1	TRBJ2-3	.	TGTGCCAGCAGTGAAGCGCTTCCAGGGTCAGCTTTCACAGATACGCAGTATTTT	CASSEALPGSAFTDTQYF
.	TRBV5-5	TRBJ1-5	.	TGTGCCAGCAGTCCGGCACCCCTGAGTAATCAGCCCCAGCATTTT	CASSPAPLSNQPQHF
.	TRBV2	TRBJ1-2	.	TGTGCCAGCAGTGATCCAGGCAAGGGGACTTATGGCTACACCTTC	CASSDPGKGTYGYTF
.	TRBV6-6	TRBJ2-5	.	TGTGCCAGCAGACCCCGGGTCCAAGAGACCCAGTACTTC	CASRPRVQETQYF
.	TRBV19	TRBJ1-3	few	TGTGCCACCGGGGGTGGTGACTCTGGAAACACCATATATTTT	CATGGGDSGNTIYF
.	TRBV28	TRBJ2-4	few	TGTGCCAGCAGTTCGCGACAGGCGGGTACGGCCAAAAACATTCAGTACTTC	CASSSRQAGTAKNIQYF
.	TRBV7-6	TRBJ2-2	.	TGTGCCCCCGACAGACACACCGGGGAGCTGTTTTTT	CAPDRHTGELFF
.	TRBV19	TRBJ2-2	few	TGTGCCAGTATGGGGCAGAAGCCGAACACCGGGGAGCTGTTTTTT	CASMGQKPNTGELFF
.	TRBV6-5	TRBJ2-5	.	TGTGCCAGCAGTTACGCGGGACAGTTAGAGACCCAGTACTTC	CASSYAGQLETQYF
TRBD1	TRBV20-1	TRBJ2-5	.	TGCAGTGCTGTACACGGGACAGAAACAGAGACCCAGTACTTC	CSAVHGTETETQYF
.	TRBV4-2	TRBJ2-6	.	TGTGCCAGCAGCCAAGATAAGGTACCTGGGGCCAACGTCCTGACTTTC	CASSQDKVPGANVLTF
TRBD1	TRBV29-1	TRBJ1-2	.	TGCAGCGTCCGGACAGGGTTAGACAGGGGTCACGATACGGACTATGGCTACACCTTC	CSVRTGLDRGHDTDYGYTF
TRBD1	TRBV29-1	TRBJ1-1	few	TGCAGCGTGGGGGGAGGGACAGGGGTCACTGAAGCTTTCTTT	CSVGGGTGVTEAFF
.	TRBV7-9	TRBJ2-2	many	TGTGCCAGCAGCTTAGGGGCCGGGGAGCTGTTTTTT	CASSLGAGELFF
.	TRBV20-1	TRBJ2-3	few	TGCAGTGCTAGCTATCCTAGCACAGATACGCAGTATTTT	CSASYPSTDTQYF
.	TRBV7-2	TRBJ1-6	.	TGTGCCAGCAGCTTAAAAATGAATAATTCACCCCTCCACTTT	CASSLKMNNSPLHF
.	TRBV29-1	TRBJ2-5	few	TGCAGCGTTGAGGGACTTCAAGAGACCCAGTACTTC	CSVEGLQETQYF
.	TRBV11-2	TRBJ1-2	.	TGTGCCAGCAGCCAGCGACAGGAGTGGAGCTATGGCTACACCTTC	CASSQRQEWSYGYTF
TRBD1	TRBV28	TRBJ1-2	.	TGTGCCAGCAGTTTAGGGACAGGGGCTCCCTATGGCTACACCTTC	CASSLGTGAPYGYTF
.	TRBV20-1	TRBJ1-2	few	TGCAGTGCTAGAGAAGACATTGTCTATGGCTACACCTTC	CSAREDIVYGYTF
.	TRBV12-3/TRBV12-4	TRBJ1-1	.	TGTGCCAGCGCGGGGGTCACTGAAGCTTTCTTT	CASAGVTEAFF
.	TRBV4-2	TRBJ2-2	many	TGTGCCAGCAGCCAAGATCGAATGGCCACCGGGGAGCTGTTTTTT	CASSQDRMATGELFF
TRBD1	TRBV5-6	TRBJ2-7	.	TGTGCCAGCAGCGGGATTTCGGGACAGCGCGCTGGTTTCTACGAGCAGTACTTC	CASSGISGQRAGFYEQYF
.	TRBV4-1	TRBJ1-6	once	TGCGCCAGCAGCCCCTCGGGGGGGATGGCACCCCTCCACTTT	CASSPSGGMAPLHF
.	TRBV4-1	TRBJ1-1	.	TGTGCCAGCAGCCAAATGAGGAGCACTGAAGCTTTCTTT	CASSQMRSTEAFF
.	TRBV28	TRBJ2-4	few	TGTGCCAGCAGTTTGGGGAGGATAGCCAAAAACATTCAGTACTTC	CASSLGRIAKNIQYF
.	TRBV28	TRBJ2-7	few	TGTGCCAGCAGTTTACGGTTCTCCTACGAGCAGTACTTC	CASSLRFSYEQYF
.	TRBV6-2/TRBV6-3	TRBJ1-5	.	TGTGCCAGCAGTGTACGCCTCGGGGGTGGTCAGCCCCAGCATTTT	CASSVRLGGGQPQHF
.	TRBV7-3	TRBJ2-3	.	TGTGCCAGCAGCTTAGCGGGGTTTTCAGATACGCAGTATTTT	CASSLAGFSDTQYF
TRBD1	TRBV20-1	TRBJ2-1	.	TGCAGTCCCGGGACAGGGGCCTACAATGAGCAGTTCTTC	CSPGTGAYNEQFF
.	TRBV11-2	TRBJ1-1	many	TGTGCCAGCAGTCTACAGGGCCCTGAAGCTTTCTTT	CASSLQGPEAFF
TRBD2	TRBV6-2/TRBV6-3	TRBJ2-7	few	TGTGCCAGCCGTCCGCCGGGACTAGCGGTCGAGCAGTACTTC	CASRPPGLAVEQYF
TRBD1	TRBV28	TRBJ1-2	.	TGTGCCAGCAGTTTGCACAGGGGAGACTATGGCTACACCTTC	CASSLHRGDYGYTF
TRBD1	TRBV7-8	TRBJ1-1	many	TGTGCCAGCAGCTTAGGGACAGGGCCTTTCACTGAAGCTTTCTTT	CASSLGTGPFTEAFF
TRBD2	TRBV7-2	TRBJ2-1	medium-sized	TGTGCCAGCAGCTCCGGGACTAGCGAGCGGTTCTTC	CASSSGTSERFF
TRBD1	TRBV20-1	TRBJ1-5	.	TGCAGTGCCCCGGGACAGTCAAGCAATCAGCCCCAGCATTTT	CSAPGQSSNQPQHF
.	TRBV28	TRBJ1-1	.	TGTGCCAGCAGGGAGCCCGGGGGACCGAACACTGAAGCTTTCTTT	CASREPGGPNTEAFF